What follows are 15 T cell receptor beta chains derived from one specimen sequenced in a study of blood T cell repertoires in COVID-19. Assay used: immunoSEQ multiplex PCR; TCRdb lists only in-frame clones, some missing. Among roughly 250,000 clones listed, approximately 78% were seen once. Material for sequencing was peripheral blood. The receptors come from a woman aged 60-75 years with active or convalescent COVID-19.

The V and J genes are TRBV5-1 and TRBJ1-1; D is perhaps TRBD1 (5 bases). V was pared by 0 bases and J by 5 bases, with 11 bases between. The CDR3 is made up of 14 amino acids. Germline CDR1 SGHRS, CDR2 YFSETQ. The CDR3 protein is CASSLEAGNTEAFF. The CDR3 nucleotides read TGCGCCAGCAGCTTGGAGGCAGGGAATACTGAAGCTTTCTTT.

The chain links TRBV5-1 to TRBJ2-1, with 9 bases that match TRBD2. V lost 4 bases, J lost 5 bases, and 10 bases stayed unmatched. The germline CDR1 and CDR2 sequences are SGHRS and YFSETQ. This CDR3 is 16 amino acids long. The CDR3 nucleotides read TGCGCCAGCAGCCCTTTAATAGCGGGGGCAAACAATGAGCAGTTCTTC. It codes for CASSPLIAGANNEQFF.

The chain joins TRBV4-2 to TRBJ2-1; D uncertain. This CDR3 contains 16 residues. V was clipped by 0 bases and J by 3 bases, with 12 bases between them. Germline-derived CDR1 and CDR2 are LGHNA and YNFKEQ. Here the CDR3 DNA reads TGTGCCAGCAGCCAAGAGCACTCAGCGATCTACAATGAGCAGTTCTTC. Amino acids: CASSQEHSAIYNEQFF.

This chain connects TRBV5-1 to TRBJ1-5, with D unresolved. V was cut by 4 bases and J by 2 bases, with 13 bases left in between. CDR3 length: 15 amino acids. In germline, CDR1 is SGHRS, CDR2 YFSETQ. The CDR3 region is CASSISSGGNQPQHF. In nucleotides, the CDR3 is TGCGCCAGCAGCATATCATCCGGGGGCAATCAGCCCCAGCATTTT.

The genes are TRBV28 and TRBJ1-6; TRBD1 aligns across 9 bases. Per germline, CDR1 MDHEN and CDR2 SYDVKM. V was pared by 5 bases and J by 6 bases, with 2 bases of the junction left unmatched. The CDR3 sequence is 14 residues long. CDR3: CASSTGQGNSPLHF. The CDR3 DNA follows: TGTGCCAGCAGTACGGGACAGGGTAATTCACCCCTCCACTTT.

The V gene is TRBV6-5, the J gene TRBJ1-2, with TRBD1 matching 8 bases. CDR1 MNHEY and CDR2 SVGAGI come from the germline V gene. The CDR3 consists of 13 residues. V shed 7 bases, J shed 9 bases, and the junction held 10 bases outside the gene matches. CDR3 nucleotides: TGTGCCAGCACTAAGACAGGGGAAAGTAGCTACACCTTC. It specifies CASTKTGESSYTF.

The rearrangement links TRBV19 to TRBJ2-7, with TRBD1 matching 7 bases. The CDR3 runs to 15 residues. J was trimmed by 2 bases and V by 3 bases; bases with no gene match: 7. Germline V gives CDR1 LNHDA, CDR2 SQIVND (reference sequence). As DNA, the CDR3 is TGTGCCAGTAGTATCTCCCCAAGGGGGCCCTACGAGCAGTACTTC. Amino acid sequence: CASSISPRGPYEQYF.

This clone appeared once. Written as DNA, the CDR3 is TGCGCCAGCAGCCCGGCGGGGGGACAGGGATTTTATGGCTACACCTTC. Amino acids: CASSPAGGQGFYGYTF. V gene TRBV5-1 combines with J gene TRBJ1-2; TRBD1 matches 9 bases. This CDR3 comprises 16 residues. The germline CDR1 and CDR2 sequences are SGHRS and YFSETQ. Trimming cost V 4 bases and J 5 bases; bases outside gene matches: 12.

About this clone: A junction boundary mismatches the germline segment, possibly from a read error. The chain employs TRBV18 and TRBJ2-3, with TRBD2 matching over 14 bases. Germline CDR1 is KGHSH and CDR2 is LQKENI. This CDR3 is built from 15 residues. The CDR3 loop reads CASSPERTSGGNLNF. The CDR3 DNA follows: TGTGCCAGCTCACCAGAGAGGACTAGCGGGGGGAACCTGAATTTT.

The chain has TRBV30 and TRBJ1-1; D is perhaps TRBD1 (5 bases). This CDR3 comprises 13 residues. Germline V gene data show CDR1 as GTSNPN and CDR2 as SVGIG (reference sequence). The V gene lost 5 bases and the J gene lost 8 bases, with 18 bases spanning the gap. The CDR3 sequence: CAWGTGQGLEAFF. Written as DNA, the CDR3 is TGTGCCTGGGGGACCGGGCAGGGCTTGGAAGCTTTCTTT. The variable domain in full, completed from reference TRBV30 and TRBJ1-1, reads SQTIHQWPATLVQPVGSPLSLECTVEGTSNPNLYWYRQAAGRGLQLLFYSVGIGQISSEVPQNLSASRPQDRQFILSSKKLLLSDSGFYLCAWGTGQGLEAFFGQGTRLTVV.

The chain uses TRBV19 and TRBJ1-6; D may be TRBD1 (5 bases). The V end was cut by 4 bases, the J end by 9 bases, with 13 bases between. CDR3 length: 14 amino acids. Germline V lookup: CDR1 LNHDA, CDR2 SQIVND (reference sequence). The CDR3 sequence: CASSTQGLGSPLHF. CDR3 nucleotides: TGTGCCAGTAGTACCCAGGGTCTCGGTTCACCCCTCCACTTT.

The CDR3, as DNA: TGTGCCAGCAGTTACGGGGGGGTTGTGGACAATGAGCAGTTCTTC. Its translation is CASSYGGVVDNEQFF. This chain uses TRBV6-5 with TRBJ2-1, with TRBD2 matching 7 bases. This CDR3 has 15 residues. J was trimmed by 5 bases and V by 2 bases; bases with no gene match: 6. Germline values: CDR1 MNHEY, CDR2 SVGAGI.

The chain recombines TRBV6-6 with TRBJ2-1; 8 bases line up with TRBD2. Germline loops: CDR1 MNHNY, CDR2 SVGAGI (reference sequence). This CDR3 region has 14 residues. After removal of 5 bases from V and 6 bases from J, the junction contained 6 bases not matched to a gene. The CDR3 nucleotides are TGTGCCAGCAGTCCCAGCGGGGGTGGCAATGAGCAGTTCTTC. Translated: CASSPSGGGNEQFF.

The rearrangement uses TRBV7-2 and TRBJ2-7, with 7 nucleotides matching TRBD1. This CDR3 spans 17 amino acids. Germline CDR1 SGHTA, CDR2 FQGNSA. V was pared by 5 bases and J by 0 bases, with 13 bases of the junction left unmatched. Here the CDR3 reads CASSLTHGTVSSYEQYF. CDR3 coding DNA: TGTGCCAGCAGCCTAACGCACGGGACAGTGAGCTCCTACGAGCAGTACTTC. Complete variable domain (other parts from reference TRBV7-2 and TRBJ2-7): GAGVSQSPSNKVTEKGKDVELRCDPISGHTALYWYRQSLGQGLEFLIYFQGNSAPDKSGLPSDRFSAERTGGSVSTLTIQRTQQEDSAVYLCASSLTHGTVSSYEQYFGPGTRLTVT.

J is TRBJ2-7 and V is TRBV27, with D perhaps matching TRBD1 (6 bases). The CDR3 runs to 15 residues. Trimming removed 5 bases from V and 5 bases from J, with 19 bases in between. Germline CDR1 reads MNHEY; CDR2 reads SMNVEV (reference sequence). As DNA, the CDR3 is TGTGCCAGCAGTCACCTACAGGGTGCCGCGCACGAGCAGTACTTC. This sequence encodes CASSHLQGAAHEQYF.